The clone carrying this T cell receptor (beta chain) was found many times. Its antigen is unidentified. V gave up 4 bases and J gave up 13 bases; unmatched junction bases: 6. Germline assignment: CDR1 SGHRS and CDR2 YFSETQ. The CDR3 consists of 14 residues. The sample belongs to a study of metastatic and nonmetastatic thyroid tumors. Study background: Repertoires were compared across blood and tumor or nodule tissue from malignant and benign thyroid patients. Study findings and constraints: It was reported that TCR beta diversity was significantly higher in malignant thyroid tumors than benign nodules, in blood and tumor.

Thyroid surgery was preceded by no treatment in any patient. Original processing methods: Construction of a distant-metastasis classifier for papillary thyroid cancer relied on CDR3 differences across clinicopathological groups. With MiXCR, TCRdb reprocessed the PCR reads. The V and J calls were not made by the authors but by TCRdb's processing. The sample comprises 9,000 to 15,000 clones, around a third of which are singletons, and about an eighth rests with the top ten. V gene TRBV5-1 combines with J gene TRBJ2-1; TRBD2 agrees at 15 bases. The sample consisted of tumor tissue. This clonotype was sampled from a female donor with papillary thyroid cancer or a benign thyroid nodule (not recorded which). Some clones in this sample may be carry-over from other donors' samples. The CDR3 reads CASSPGLAGGGQFF. The CDR3 DNA reads TGCGCCAGCAGCCCGGGACTAGCGGGGGGTGGACAGTTCTTC.